This T cell receptor beta chain was recovered during a study of blood T cell repertoires in COVID-19. Germline assignment: CDR1 LGHNA and CDR2 YNFKEQ. Trimming pared 1 base from V and 0 bases from J, leaving 10 bases between. The CDR3 has 16 residues. Authors' analysis steps: Reference gene primer amplification in the assay estimated nucleated cell counts. The repertoire was sequenced with immunoSEQ multiplex PCR; TCRdb's copy has only in-frame clones and lacks some. V, J and clone size are taken as reported in that table, and D and trimming were inferred from the DNA itself. The table lists almost 200,000 clones, about 90% of them singletons, with roughly 0.78% in the top ten.

The chain couples TRBV4-2 to TRBJ2-1; TRBD2 is a possible D gene (6 bases). This receptor was identified in a woman in her seventies with acute or convalescent COVID-19. The sequencing sample was made of peripheral blood. CDR3: CASSQVIGSSYNEQFF. The CDR3 DNA reads as TGTGCCAGCAGCCAAGTTATCGGGAGCTCCTACAATGAGCAGTTCTTC.